Below are 5 T cell receptor beta chains sequenced from a single sample in a study of vaccination and CD4 T cells after COVID-19. Antigens for these TCRs are unknown. Treatment: approximately nine-day PBMC culture with coronavirus spike peptide pools or control peptides (ViraFEST assay). The Oncomine TCR Beta short-read assay was applied to DNA of cultured CD4+ T cells. Via MiXCR, TCRdb re-called the PCR reads, giving one row per CDR3 protein. This table has over 15,000 distinct CDR3 sequences, roughly 50% appearing once. Sequences were obtained from CD4+ T cells from blood, cultured in vitro. These receptors originate from a human donor who had recovered from COVID-19.

The chain uses TRBV2 and TRBJ1-5, with no clear D. Trimming stripped 0 bases from V and 4 bases from J, with 10 bases between. Germline-derived CDR1 and CDR2 are SNHLY and FYNNEI. This CDR3 is 15 amino acids long. CDR3 sequence: CASSEARYQNQPQHF. The CDR3 region has the DNA TGTGCCAGCAGTGAAGCCCGTTATCAGAATCAGCCCCAGCATTTT. The whole variable domain, filled in from reference TRBV2 and TRBJ1-5, reads EPEVTQTPSHQVTQMGQEVILRCVPISNHLYFYWYRQILGQKVEFLVSFYNNEISEKSEIFDDQFSVERPDGSNFTLKIRSTKLEDSAMYFCASSEARYQNQPQHFGDGTRLSIL.

This clonotype was seen only a few times. The rearrangement links TRBV7-2 to TRBJ1-1; D not resolved. Per the germline V gene, CDR1 is SGHTA and CDR2 is FQGNSA. V lost 0 bases and J lost 3, with 11 bases in between. The CDR3 is 15 amino acids. The CDR3 nucleotides read TGTGCCAGCAGCTTAGCGGGCAGAGCTTACACTGAAGCTTTCTTT. As protein: CASSLAGRAYTEAFF.

This clonotype was found a few times. J is TRBJ2-2 and V is TRBV6-2 or TRBV6-3, with D possibly being TRBD2 (6 bases). CDR1 and CDR2 (germline): MNHEY, SVGEGT. V was cut by 4 bases and J by 2 bases, with 17 bases left in between. This CDR3 contains 17 residues. The CDR3 loop is CASSFFPRAGNTGELFF. The CDR3 nucleotides are TGTGCCAGCAGTTTTTTCCCCAGGGCGGGAAACACCGGGGAGCTGTTTTTT.

The CDR3 region is CSATTGLGTEAFF. CDR3 coding DNA: TGCAGTGCTACGACAGGGTTGGGCACTGAAGCTTTCTTT. This rearrangement joins TRBV20-1 to TRBJ1-1, with 7 positions matching TRBD1. V lost 4 bases, J lost 4 bases, and 6 bases stayed unmatched. Germline loops: CDR1 DFQATT, CDR2 SNEGSKA (reference sequence). The CDR3 has 13 amino acids.

V usage is TRBV6-5 and J usage is TRBJ2-3, with D perhaps TRBD2 (6 bases). With 4 bases removed from V and 6 bases from J, the gap between germline ends came to 32 bases. Germline CDR1 and CDR2: MNHEY and SVGAGI. The CDR3 has 20 amino acids. The chain's CDR3 is CASSSRSYFDGGRLIDTQYF. CDR3 DNA: TGTGCCAGCAGTTCCCGTTCGTATTTTGACGGGGGACGCCTTATCGATACGCAGTATTTT.